This is a list of T cell receptor beta chains from one sample in a study of radiation and T cells in renal cell carcinoma. The data were produced by immunoSEQ multiplex PCR, yet TCRdb's version contains in-frame clones alone and is incomplete. The table includes approximately 90,000 clones, around four fifths detected once. Specimen: blood, collected from a patient whose treatment included radiotherapy and nephrectomy. The receptors were gathered from a man over 45 with renal cell carcinoma. Both conserved end residues are part of each CDR3. A D gene is named only where the DNA matches it firmly. Clone size is not always given. Where it is, it says once, few, many or a class for expanded clones.

CDR3aa: CASSSGPRNEQFF
CDR3nt: TGTGCCAGCAGCTCGGGCCCCCGCAATGAGCAGTTCTTC
j_gene: TRBJ2-1
abundance: .
d_gene: .
v_gene: TRBV7-6
len: 13

CDR3aa: CASSLTGGEQYF
CDR3nt: TGTGCCAGCAGCTTAACAGGGGGCGAGCAGTACTTC
j_gene: TRBJ2-7
abundance: .
d_gene: TRBD1
v_gene: TRBV7-9
len: 12

CDR3aa: CASSSVGGLADTQYF
CDR3nt: TGTGCCAGCAGTTCCGTTGGAGGATTAGCAGATACGCAGTATTTT
j_gene: TRBJ2-3
abundance: .
d_gene: .
v_gene: TRBV5-4
len: 15

CDR3aa: CASSRLPPGGVADTQYF
CDR3nt: TGTGCCAGTTCTAGGTTACCCCCTGGAGGGGTTGCAGATACGCAGTATTTT
j_gene: TRBJ2-3
abundance: .
d_gene: .
v_gene: TRBV19
len: 17

CDR3aa: CASSHPGTSGGAADTQYF
CDR3nt: TGCGCCAGCAGCCATCCCGGGACTAGCGGGGGGGCGGCAGATACGCAGTATTTT
j_gene: TRBJ2-3
abundance: .
d_gene: TRBD2
v_gene: TRBV4-1
len: 18

CDR3aa: CATSSENYNEQFF
CDR3nt: TGTGCCACCAGCAGTGAAAACTACAATGAGCAGTTCTTC
j_gene: TRBJ2-1
abundance: few
d_gene: .
v_gene: TRBV15
len: 13

CDR3aa: CASSGQEYTDTQYF
CDR3nt: TGTGCCAGCAGTGGACAGGAATACACAGATACGCAGTATTTT
j_gene: TRBJ2-3
abundance: .
d_gene: TRBD1
v_gene: TRBV6-5
len: 14

CDR3aa: CASSVASGNNEQFF
CDR3nt: TGTGCCAGCAGCGTAGCTAGCGGGAACAATGAGCAGTTCTTC
j_gene: TRBJ2-1
abundance: .
d_gene: TRBD2
v_gene: TRBV9
len: 14

CDR3aa: CASSLMGGIAPGELFF
CDR3nt: TGTGCCAGCAGCTTAATGGGTGGGATAGCCCCCGGGGAGCTGTTTTTT
j_gene: TRBJ2-2
abundance: .
d_gene: .
v_gene: TRBV11-2
len: 16

CDR3aa: CATSREEPGLIYEQFF
CDR3nt: TGTGCCACCAGCAGAGAAGAACCGGGACTGATATATGAGCAGTTCTTC
j_gene: TRBJ2-1
abundance: .
d_gene: .
v_gene: TRBV15
len: 16

CDR3aa: CATSRNSGTGYNQPQHF
CDR3nt: TGTGCCACCAGCAGGAATTCCGGGACAGGGTACAATCAGCCCCAGCATTTT
j_gene: TRBJ1-5
abundance: .
d_gene: TRBD1
v_gene: TRBV15
len: 17

CDR3aa: CASSSGTRSTDTQYF
CDR3nt: TGTGCCAGCAGCTCCGGGACTCGAAGCACAGATACGCAGTATTTT
j_gene: TRBJ2-3
abundance: few
d_gene: .
v_gene: TRBV7-8
len: 15

CDR3aa: CASSIVRNQETQYF
CDR3nt: TGTGCCAGTAGTATAGTACGAAATCAAGAGACCCAGTACTTC
j_gene: TRBJ2-5
abundance: .
d_gene: .
v_gene: TRBV19
len: 14

CDR3aa: CASSANSLNEQFF
CDR3nt: TGTGCCAGCAGCGCTAATTCTCTCAATGAGCAGTTCTTC
j_gene: TRBJ2-1
abundance: .
d_gene: .
v_gene: TRBV7-2
len: 13

CDR3aa: CASGQAGGTEAFF
CDR3nt: TGTGCTAGTGGACAAGCAGGCGGCACTGAAGCTTTCTTT
j_gene: TRBJ1-1
abundance: .
d_gene: .
v_gene: TRBV12-5
len: 13

CDR3aa: CASRGQYEQYF
CDR3nt: TGTGCCAGCAGGGGGCAATACGAGCAGTACTTC
j_gene: TRBJ2-7
abundance: .
d_gene: .
v_gene: TRBV28
len: 11

CDR3aa: CASSPRLVITDTQYF
CDR3nt: TGTGCCAGCTCACCCCGACTGGTAATCACAGATACGCAGTATTTT
j_gene: TRBJ2-3
abundance: .
d_gene: .
v_gene: TRBV18
len: 15

CDR3aa: CAWNQPKNIQYF
CDR3nt: TGTGCCTGGAATCAACCGAAAAACATTCAGTACTTC
j_gene: TRBJ2-4
abundance: .
d_gene: .
v_gene: TRBV30
len: 12

CDR3aa: CASSVVRGTDTQYF
CDR3nt: TGTGCCAGCAGTGTAGTGAGGGGGACAGATACGCAGTATTTT
j_gene: TRBJ2-3
abundance: .
d_gene: .
v_gene: TRBV2
len: 14

CDR3aa: CASSQMKGNTGELFF
CDR3nt: TGTGCCAGCAGCCAAATGAAGGGGAACACCGGGGAGCTGTTTTTT
j_gene: TRBJ2-2
abundance: .
d_gene: .
v_gene: TRBV4-2
len: 15

CDR3aa: CASRFTVLSYEQYF
CDR3nt: TGTGCCAGCAGGTTCACAGTGCTCTCCTACGAGCAGTACTTC
j_gene: TRBJ2-7
abundance: once
d_gene: .
v_gene: TRBV27
len: 14

CDR3aa: CASSAPGTGFGRGRGYTF
CDR3nt: TGTGCCAGCAGTGCCCCCGGGACAGGGTTTGGCCGAGGACGTGGCTACACCTTC
j_gene: TRBJ1-2
abundance: .
d_gene: TRBD1
v_gene: TRBV6-1
len: 18

CDR3aa: CASSLIEARDSNQPQHF
CDR3nt: TGTGCCAGCAGCCTGATCGAGGCCAGGGATAGCAATCAGCCCCAGCATTTT
j_gene: TRBJ1-5
abundance: .
d_gene: .
v_gene: TRBV28
len: 17

CDR3aa: CASFGGSGQGYEQYF
CDR3nt: TGTGCCAGCTTTGGGGGGTCGGGACAGGGCTACGAGCAGTACTTC
j_gene: TRBJ2-7
abundance: .
d_gene: TRBD1
v_gene: TRBV28
len: 15

CDR3aa: CASSLLPWTSGQFF
CDR3nt: TGTGCCAGCAGTTTATTGCCCTGGACTAGCGGGCAGTTCTTC
j_gene: TRBJ2-1
abundance: .
d_gene: TRBD2
v_gene: TRBV27
len: 14

CDR3aa: CASKLYGNTIYF
CDR3nt: TGTGCCAGCAAGTTGTATGGAAACACCATATATTTT
j_gene: TRBJ1-3
abundance: .
d_gene: .
v_gene: TRBV6-5
len: 12

CDR3aa: CASSAADTQYF
CDR3nt: TGCGCCAGCAGCGCTGCAGATACGCAGTATTTT
j_gene: TRBJ2-3
abundance: .
d_gene: .
v_gene: TRBV5-1
len: 11

CDR3aa: CASLSGLYNEQFF
CDR3nt: TGTGCCAGCCTCTCGGGCCTCTACAATGAGCAGTTCTTC
j_gene: TRBJ2-1
abundance: .
d_gene: .
v_gene: TRBV13
len: 13

CDR3aa: CATSRDAQYYGYTF
CDR3nt: TGTGCCACCAGCAGAGATGCACAGTACTATGGCTACACCTTC
j_gene: TRBJ1-2
abundance: .
d_gene: .
v_gene: TRBV15
len: 14

CDR3aa: CASSPMGAVEKLFF
CDR3nt: TGTGCCAGCAGTCCGATGGGGGCCGTAGAAAAACTGTTTTTT
j_gene: TRBJ1-4
abundance: .
d_gene: .
v_gene: TRBV28
len: 14

CDR3aa: CASRDTTGHEQYF
CDR3nt: TGCGCCAGCCGGGACACGACGGGCCACGAGCAGTACTTC
j_gene: TRBJ2-7
abundance: .
d_gene: .
v_gene: TRBV5-1
len: 13

CDR3aa: CASSLRTAYNQPQHF
CDR3nt: TGTGCCAGCAGCTTGCGGACGGCCTACAATCAGCCCCAGCATTTT
j_gene: TRBJ1-5
abundance: few
d_gene: .
v_gene: TRBV5-6
len: 15

CDR3aa: CASSFQEPNTEAFF
CDR3nt: TGCGCCAGCAGCTTCCAAGAACCGAACACTGAAGCTTTCTTT
j_gene: TRBJ1-1
abundance: .
d_gene: .
v_gene: TRBV5-1
len: 14

CDR3aa: CASSTQGLAGVGLRYEQYF
CDR3nt: TGTGCCAGTAGTACCCAGGGACTAGCGGGAGTCGGTTTGCGATACGAGCAGTACTTC
j_gene: TRBJ2-7
abundance: .
d_gene: TRBD2
v_gene: TRBV19
len: 19

CDR3aa: CASSFSSSYNEAFF
CDR3nt: TGTGCCAGTAGTTTTTCCAGCTCTTACAATGAAGCTTTCTTT
j_gene: TRBJ1-1
abundance: .
d_gene: .
v_gene: TRBV19
len: 14

CDR3aa: CASSARTGSDYGYTF
CDR3nt: TGCGCCAGCAGCGCCCGTACCGGCAGCGACTATGGCTACACCTTC
j_gene: TRBJ1-2
abundance: once
d_gene: .
v_gene: TRBV4-3
len: 15

CDR3aa: CASSERNEKLFF
CDR3nt: TGTGCCAGCAGTGAAAGAAATGAAAAACTGTTTTTT
j_gene: TRBJ1-4
abundance: .
d_gene: .
v_gene: TRBV6-1
len: 12

CDR3aa: CASSARSVEDTIYF
CDR3nt: TGTGCCAGCAGTGCTCGGTCGGTCGAAGACACCATATATTTT
j_gene: TRBJ1-3
abundance: .
d_gene: .
v_gene: TRBV2
len: 14

CDR3aa: CASSLVQGGANVLTF
CDR3nt: TGTGCCAGCAGCTTAGTGCAGGGAGGGGCCAACGTCCTGACTTTC
j_gene: TRBJ2-6
abundance: .
d_gene: .
v_gene: TRBV5-4
len: 15

CDR3aa: CASSLYGEQYF
CDR3nt: TGTGCCAGCAGCTTATACGGCGAGCAGTACTTC
j_gene: TRBJ2-7
abundance: .
d_gene: .
v_gene: TRBV7-2
len: 11

CDR3aa: CASSLISTSGQSTDTQYF
CDR3nt: TGTGCCAGCAGCTTAATTTCGACTAGCGGACAGAGCACAGATACGCAGTATTTT
j_gene: TRBJ2-3
abundance: .
d_gene: TRBD2
v_gene: TRBV7-9
len: 18

CDR3aa: CASSLGSVNEKLFF
CDR3nt: TGTGCCAGCAGTTTAGGGTCCGTTAATGAAAAACTGTTTTTT
j_gene: TRBJ1-4
abundance: .
d_gene: .
v_gene: TRBV28
len: 14

CDR3aa: CASSTQGGGDIQYF
CDR3nt: TGTGCCAGTAGTACACAGGGGGGAGGGGACATTCAGTACTTC
j_gene: TRBJ2-4
abundance: once
d_gene: .
v_gene: TRBV19
len: 14

CDR3aa: CASSPRQYLGGAEAFF
CDR3nt: TGTGCCAGCAGTCCACGACAGTATTTGGGGGGCGCTGAAGCTTTCTTT
j_gene: TRBJ1-1
abundance: .
d_gene: .
v_gene: TRBV27
len: 16

CDR3aa: CASRSSQGMDEQYF
CDR3nt: TGTGCCAGCAGATCTTCTCAGGGGATGGATGAGCAGTACTTC
j_gene: TRBJ2-7
abundance: .
d_gene: .
v_gene: TRBV6-1
len: 14

CDR3aa: CASSGPGQGAWYEQYF
CDR3nt: TGTGCCAGCAGTGGACCGGGACAGGGGGCTTGGTACGAGCAGTACTTC
j_gene: TRBJ2-7
abundance: once
d_gene: TRBD1
v_gene: TRBV6-1
len: 16